The TCR beta chain described here comes from a study of T cell responses to AZD1222 COVID-19 vaccine. Only in-frame clones appear in the TCRdb table, and some are missing; sequencing was by immunoSEQ multiplex PCR. The table has around 160,000 clones, 90% to 95% seen once. Study-level points and caveats: None of the repertoires were sampled until the peak T cell response had passed. Unmutated variant regions reportedly attract nearly half of all spike-specific TCRs. Possibly, clonal diversity was underestimated; donors were largely white British and included more females.

Analysis merged second doses at about 4 or about 12 weeks. As to this clone: Its target is not known.

Germline loops: CDR1 MDHEN, CDR2 SYDVKM. This CDR3 has 14 residues. Trimming took off 7 bases at V and 2 bases at J, with 15 bases between the two ends. The chain employs TRBV28 and TRBJ2-7, with D unresolved. Sequenced here: peripheral blood, sampled 28 days after the second AZD1222 dose. The TCR originated in an adult who received the AZD1222 COVID-19 vaccine. DNA of the CDR3: TGTGCCAGCACCTCCCGCCGGTTAACCTACGAGCAGTACTTC. This encodes CASTSRRLTYEQYF. Full variable domain (remainder filled in from reference TRBV28 and TRBJ2-7): DVKVTQSSRYLVKRTGEKVFLECVQDMDHENMFWYRQDPGLGLRLIYFSYDVKMKEKGDIPEGYSVSREKKERFSLILESASTNQTSMYLCASTSRRLTYEQYFGPGTRLTVT.